These 22 T cell receptor beta chains originate from one sample sequenced in a study of T cell repertoires in cytomegalovirus infection. TCRdb independently ran MiXCR on the reads; one entry per CDR3 protein. Of around 570,000 distinct CDR3 sequences in the sample, 40% were seen once. These receptors lack a known antigen. The input for sequencing was cultured PBMCs, taken from culture after CMV antigen stimulation. The source of these receptors is a human donor in good health (CMV status not recorded). Some clones in this sample may be carry-over from other donors' samples.

The gene calls are TRBV7-8 and TRBJ2-7, with 9 bases lining up with TRBD1. V lost 1 base to trimming and J lost 4 bases; unmatched junction nucleotides: 11. Germline V gene data show CDR1 as SGHVS and CDR2 as FQNEAQ. This CDR3 is 17 amino acids long. The chain's CDR3 is CASSLGLGDRVLYEQYF. Here the CDR3 DNA reads TGTGCCAGCAGCTTAGGGTTGGGGGACAGGGTTTTGTACGAGCAGTACTTC.

The chain has TRBV24-1 and TRBJ2-5, with D unclear. Germline CDR1 reads KGHDR; CDR2 reads SFDVKD. Between the trimmed V and J ends, which lost 3 bases and 4 bases, there was a span of 14 bases. The CDR3 loop spans 15 amino acids. CDR3 DNA sequence: TGTGCCACCAGTGATCGGCTCCGCCCGGTAGAGACCCAGTACTTC. Protein: CATSDRLRPVETQYF.

The chain employs TRBV20-1 and TRBJ2-3, with a possible D match to TRBD1 (6 bases). The CDR3 contains 15 residues. Germline V gene data show CDR1 as DFQATT and CDR2 as SNEGSKA (reference sequence). The ends were cut back, 1 base at V and 7 bases at J, with 18 bases in the middle. The CDR3 sequence: CSARGGVGTTYTQYF. CDR3 DNA: TGCAGTGCTAGAGGGGGAGTCGGGACAACTTATACGCAGTATTTT.

The genes are TRBV29-1 and TRBJ2-7; weak D call: TRBD2 (6 bases). The CDR3 has 11 residues. Germline assignment: CDR1 SQVTM and CDR2 ANQGSEA. V lost 7 bases and J lost 7, with 14 bases in between. The CDR3 loop is CSAGTWLEQYF. CDR3 DNA sequence: TGCAGCGCTGGGACTTGGCTGGAGCAGTACTTC.

This chain connects TRBV27 to TRBJ2-1; 7 bases line up with TRBD2. Per the germline V gene, CDR1 is MNHEY and CDR2 is SMNVEV (reference sequence). The CDR3 is 13 amino acids. V trimming: 3 bases; J trimming: 9 bases; junction bases outside the gene matches: 5. For the CDR3, the DNA is TGTGCCAGCAGTTTGGGAGGGTTCAGTGAGCAGTTCTTC. Translation: CASSLGGFSEQFF.

V usage is TRBV19 and J usage is TRBJ1-4, with D possibly being TRBD1 (5 bases). V lost 3 bases and J 6 bases, leaving 8 bases between the germline ends. The length of the CDR3 is 13 residues. CDR1 and CDR2 (germline): LNHDA, SQIVND (reference sequence). In nucleotides, the CDR3 is TGTGCCAGTAGTATCGTCAGGGATGAAAAACTGTTTTTT. Its protein is CASSIVRDEKLFF.

V gene TRBV7-2 combines with J gene TRBJ2-5; 10 bases map to TRBD1. Unmatched junction bases numbered 9, after V lost 5 bases and J lost 6 bases. The V gene's germline CDR1 is SGHTA and CDR2 FQGNSA. CDR3 length: 15 residues. The CDR3 is CASSADRGYQKTQYF. Written as DNA, the CDR3 is TGTGCCAGCAGCGCGGACAGGGGGTATCAAAAGACCCAGTACTTC.

The gene calls are TRBV19 and TRBJ1-1; TRBD1 agrees at 7 bases. CDR1 LNHDA and CDR2 SQIVND come from the germline V gene (reference sequence). J lost 6 bases, V lost 3 bases, and 4 bases had no gene match. The CDR3 loop spans 13 amino acids. The CDR3 DNA sequence: TGTGCCAGTAGTATGACAGGGTATCCTGAAGCTTTCTTT. The encoded protein is CASSMTGYPEAFF. Filled out from reference TRBV19 and TRBJ1-1, the complete variable domain reads DGGITQSPKYLFRKEGQNVTLSCEQNLNHDAMYWYRQDPGQGLRLIYYSQIVNDFQKGDIAEGYSVSREKKESFPLTVTSAQKNPTAFYLCASSMTGYPEAFFGQGTRLTVV.

This clonotype came up a few times. The genes are TRBV7-2 and TRBJ1-1; D might be TRBD1 (6 bases). This CDR3 is 15 amino acids long. Germline-derived CDR1 and CDR2 are SGHTA and FQGNSA. The V end was cut by 4 bases, the J end by 3 bases, with 15 bases between. The CDR3 region has the DNA TGTGCCAGCAGCTCGTCGGACAGTCCCTACACTGAAGCTTTCTTT. Protein sequence: CASSSSDSPYTEAFF. Looking up the rest from reference TRBV7-2 and TRBJ1-1 gives the full variable domain: GAGVSQSPSNKVTEKGKDVELRCDPISGHTALYWYRQSLGQGLEFLIYFQGNSAPDKSGLPSDRFSAERTGGSVSTLTIQRTQQEDSAVYLCASSSSDSPYTEAFFGQGTRLTVV.

At least ten counts were recorded for this clonotype. The rearrangement links TRBV7-2 to TRBJ2-5; D possibly corresponds to TRBD1 (6 bases). Between the trimmed V and J ends, which lost 3 bases and 5 bases, there was a span of 10 bases. CDR3 length: 13 residues. The germline gives CDR1 SGHTA, CDR2 FQGNSA. The CDR3 nucleotides are TGTGCCAGCAGCTTCAGGGGTGAGGAGACCCAGTACTTC. Translated: CASSFRGEETQYF.

This clonotype has a handful of counts. The chain combines TRBV7-8 with TRBJ1-1; maybe TRBD1 (5 bases). Germline CDR1 is SGHVS and CDR2 is FQNEAQ. Trimming pared 1 base from V and 1 base from J, leaving 10 bases between. The CDR3 length is 15 residues. CDR3 in amino acids: CASSLVRGQNTEAFF. DNA of the CDR3: TGTGCCAGCAGCTTAGTCCGAGGACAGAACACTGAAGCTTTCTTT.

This clonotype was detected many times. The genes are TRBV6-1 and TRBJ1-1; no definite D call. Looked up from germline, CDR1 is MNHNS and CDR2 is SASEGT. This CDR3 region has 15 residues. Trimming removed 1 base from V and 8 bases from J, with 17 bases in between. The CDR3 DNA reads as TGTGCCAGCAGTGAAGATATGTACCGACGGGAAGAAGCTTTCTTT. It is translated as CASSEDMYRREEAFF.

The V call is TRBV11-2, the J call TRBJ1-2; a weak D match, TRBD1 (5 bases). Looked up from germline, CDR1 is SGHAT and CDR2 is FQNNGV. Deletions cut 1 base from V and 12 bases from J, with 12 bases between. This CDR3 contains 12 residues. The CDR3 DNA is TGTGCCAGCAGCTTAGGCGGTTGGGGCCACACCTTC. Translated: CASSLGGWGHTF.

V usage is TRBV29-1 and J usage is TRBJ1-2; 11 bases match TRBD1. Germline V CDR1 and CDR2: SQVTM, ANQGSEA. The CDR3 spans 14 residues. Unmatched junction bases numbered 9, after V lost 7 bases and J lost 5 bases. CDR3 protein: CSAKEGQGEYGYTF. The CDR3 DNA sequence: TGCAGCGCCAAGGAGGGACAGGGGGAATATGGCTACACCTTC.

This chain links TRBV12-3 or TRBV12-4 with TRBJ2-5; either TRBD1 or TRBD2 may fit D (5 bases each). Trimming took off 3 bases at V and 5 bases at J, with 16 bases between the two ends. The CDR3 is made up of 15 amino acids. CDR3 residues: CASSFRQVWDETQYF. In nucleotides, the CDR3 is TGTGCCAGCAGTTTCCGGCAGGTCTGGGACGAGACCCAGTACTTC.

There are many counts of this clonotype. This rearrangement joins TRBV20-1 to TRBJ2-3; D is unresolved. The V end lost 0 bases, the J end lost 6 bases, and 16 bases lay between the germline ends. CDR1 DFQATT and CDR2 SNEGSKA come from the germline V gene (reference sequence). This CDR3 is built from 15 residues. The CDR3 DNA sequence: TGCAGTGCTAGAGATGAAAGAACGGCCGGTGATACGCAGTATTTT. This codes for CSARDERTAGDTQYF.

This clonotype came up a few times. The chain joins TRBV4-1 to TRBJ1-5; D unresolved. CDR1 and CDR2 (germline): MGHRA, YSYEKL. There are 13 residues in the CDR3. The V end was cut by 3 bases, the J end by 9 bases, with 12 bases between. CDR3 coding DNA: TGCGCCAGCAGCCATCCCCTTTCCCCGCCCCAGCATTTT. This codes for CASSHPLSPPQHF.

This clonotype was counted at least ten times. The rearrangement uses TRBV7-2 and TRBJ1-5; D is ambiguous. V dropped 6 bases and J dropped 5 bases, with 11 bases sitting between them. CDR1 and CDR2 from the germline V gene are SGHTA and FQGNSA. The CDR3 loop spans 13 amino acids. DNA of the CDR3: TGTGCCAGCAGGCCGACCATGGATCAGCCCCAGCATTTT. Its protein is CASRPTMDQPQHF.

The rearrangement joins TRBV5-1 to TRBJ1-1; D is possibly TRBD1 (5 bases). V was clipped by 4 bases and J by 11 bases, with 21 bases between them. Germline V gives CDR1 SGHRS, CDR2 YFSETQ. The CDR3 covers 14 residues. The CDR3 nucleotides are TGCGCCAGCAGCCTCAAGGGACCCGAGCTTGGCGCTTTCTTT. Translation gives CASSLKGPELGAFF.

CDR3 coding DNA: TGTGCCAGCAGCCCTAGCGGGGGGGGGCTGAACACTGAAGCTTTCTTT. Protein: CASSPSGGGLNTEAFF. The J gene is TRBJ1-1, the V gene TRBV7-4, with TRBD1 as a possible D gene (6 bases). The CDR3 contains 16 residues. Trimming stripped 5 bases from V and 0 bases from J, with 16 bases between. In germline, CDR1 is SGHVT, CDR2 SQSDAQ. The full variable domain, with the rest looked up from reference TRBV7-4 and TRBJ1-1, is GAGVSQSPRYKVAKRGRDVALRCDSISGHVTLYWYRQTLGQGSEVLTYSQSDAQRDKSGRPSGRFSAERPERSVSTLKIQRTEQGDSAVYLCASSPSGGGLNTEAFFGQGTRLTVV.

V gene TRBV20-1 combines with J gene TRBJ2-7; a weak D match, TRBD2 (5 bases). CDR3 length equals 14 residues. V dropped 4 bases and J dropped 3 bases, with 16 bases sitting between them. The germline CDR1 and CDR2 sequences are DFQATT and SNEGSKA (reference sequence). DNA for the CDR3: TGCAGTGCTAAGGCGGGCAATCCCTTCTACGAGCAGTACTTC. Its protein is CSAKAGNPFYEQYF.

The chain is built from TRBV10-2 and TRBJ2-7; no reliable D call. The CDR3 has 14 residues. Germline V gene sequence: CDR1 WSHSY, CDR2 SAAADI. The V end was cut by 5 bases, the J end by 1 base, with 12 bases between. The CDR3: CASSWGLTSYEQYF. CDR3 bases: TGCGCCAGCAGTTGGGGTTTGACATCCTACGAGCAGTACTTC.